Below are 8 T cell receptor beta chains sequenced from a single sample in a study of vaccination effects on CD4 cells after COVID-19. No antigen is known for these receptors. After expansion with viral peptide pools in the ViraFEST assay, antigen-specific CD4+ T cells were sequenced. After less than 11 days in culture, the CD4+ T cells were isolated. Vaccine recipients had no previous SARS-CoV-2 infection; their nucleocapsid antibodies were negative. The table came from immunoSEQ multiplex PCR; TCRdb's copy has only in-frame clones and leaves some out. The sample yields more than 30,000 clones, about 69% seen once. The material sequenced was CD4+ T cells from PBMCs cultured with HCoV-OC43 spike peptides, taken before COVID-19 vaccination. Noted subset: HCoV-OC43 spike overlapping peptide pool stimulation. The receptor set was obtained from a human donor who received a COVID-19 vaccine.

The V call is TRBV23-1, the J call TRBJ2-3; no clear D gene. TRBV23-1 is assigned to the ORF class and has an uncertain function. This CDR3 spans 13 amino acids. Trimming took 6 bases from V and 7 from J, leaving 14 bases between them. CDR3 sequence (DNA): TGCGCCAGCAGCCCCATGGGGTTGCATACGCAGTATTTT. Translated, it gives CASSPMGLHTQYF.

The rearrangement joins TRBV9 to TRBJ2-1, with 7 bases matching TRBD2. The CDR3 consists of 17 residues. Germline CDR1 and CDR2: SGDLS and YYNGEE. J lost 2 bases, V lost 0 bases, and 8 bases had no gene match. The CDR3 DNA reads as TGTGCCAGCAGCGTAGCTAAGCCTAGCGGAACCTACAATGAGCAGTTCTTC. Translated: CASSVAKPSGTYNEQFF. Filled out from reference TRBV9 and TRBJ2-1, the complete variable domain reads DSGVTQTPKHLITATGQRVTLRCSPRSGDLSVYWYQQSLDQGLQFLIQYYNGEERAKGNILERFSAQQFPDLHSELNLSSLELGDSALYFCASSVAKPSGTYNEQFFGPGTRLTVL.

This chain uses TRBV19 with TRBJ1-1; tentatively, D is TRBD1 (5 bases). V gave up 4 bases and J gave up 3 bases, with 15 bases separating them. This CDR3 has 15 amino acids. CDR1 is LNHDA and CDR2 is SQIVND in the germline V gene (reference sequence). CDR3 DNA: TGTGCCAGTAGTAGTCCGGGACGGCGGGACACTGAAGCTTTCTTT. The encoded protein is CASSSPGRRDTEAFF. Complete variable domain (other parts from reference TRBV19 and TRBJ1-1): DGGITQSPKYLFRKEGQNVTLSCEQNLNHDAMYWYRQDPGQGLRLIYYSQIVNDFQKGDIAEGYSVSREKKESFPLTVTSAQKNPTAFYLCASSSPGRRDTEAFFGQGTRLTVV.

The V call is TRBV3-1 (or the pseudogene TRBV3-2), the J call TRBJ2-7; TRBD2 agrees at 8 bases. Losses at the gene ends were 6 bases for V and 12 bases for J; bases not matched to a gene: 16. Per the germline V gene, CDR1 is LGHDT and CDR2 is YNNKEL (reference sequence). This CDR3 region has 14 residues. The CDR3 DNA reads as TGTGCCAGCAGTCTAGGACTAGCAATTGGGATCGTGTACTTC. The encoded protein is CASSLGLAIGIVYF.

The rearrangement links TRBV2 to TRBJ1-2, with D perhaps matching TRBD1 (6 bases). CDR1 is SNHLY and CDR2 is FYNNEI in the germline V gene. The CDR3 consists of 14 residues. Trimming removed 8 bases at V and 4 bases at J, with 17 bases between. The CDR3: CASGIDRLVYGYTF. The CDR3 bases are TGTGCCAGCGGGATTGACAGGCTAGTCTATGGCTACACCTTC.

The V gene is TRBV30, the J gene TRBJ2-7, with D maybe TRBD1 (6 bases). This CDR3 spans 14 amino acids. Looked up from germline, CDR1 is GTSNPN and CDR2 is SVGIG (reference sequence). Between the trimmed V and J ends, which lost 6 bases and 2 bases, there was a span of 17 bases. The DNA of the CDR3 is TGTGCCTGTCCAACAGGGAAGGGACCCTACGAGCAGTACTTC. This sequence encodes CACPTGKGPYEQYF.

The rearrangement uses TRBV7-9 and TRBJ1-1; maybe TRBD1 (5 bases). CDR3 length equals 13 residues. Germline V gene lookup returns CDR1 SEHNR and CDR2 FQNEAQ (reference sequence). V lost 5 bases to trimming and J lost 2 bases, with 9 bases between them. This chain's CDR3 is CASSLQENTEAFF. CDR3 DNA sequence: TGTGCCAGCAGCCTACAGGAAAACACTGAAGCTTTCTTT.

In DNA form, the CDR3 reads TGCAGCGTTGTACCCCGTGGGGCGGGAGGGACAGATACGCAGTATTTT. Protein: CSVVPRGAGGTDTQYF. The chain employs TRBV29-1 and TRBJ2-3; 9 bases map to TRBD2. The V and J ends lost 4 bases and 3 bases, in that order; junction bases with no gene match: 11. The CDR3 is 16 amino acids. CDR1 and CDR2 (germline): SQVTM, ANQGSEA.